Shown below are 22 T cell receptor beta chains from a single sample sequenced in a study of CD8+ T cells in alopecia areata. RNA was isolated and reverse transcribed to cDNA, the sequencing template. Profiling relied on immunoSEQ multiplex PCR, and the TCRdb table lists in-frame clones only, not all of them. The repertoire holds 200,000 to 250,000 clones, with approximately 61% as singletons. The sequenced sample was CD4+ T cells sorted from blood, obtained at week 0. The origin of the receptors is a human donor with alopecia areata.

The rearrangement uses TRBV23-1 and TRBJ1-3; D not certain. TRBV23-1 is filed as an ORF, its function uncertain. Trimming pared 0 bases from V and 7 bases from J, leaving 7 bases between. There are 13 residues in the CDR3. The CDR3 DNA sequence: TGCGCCAGCAGTCAATCGGAGGAGAACACCATATATTTT. Amino acid sequence: CASSQSEENTIYF.

This clone came up a few times. The genes are TRBV4-1 and TRBJ2-4; 7 bases agree with TRBD1. Germline values: CDR1 MGHRA, CDR2 YSYEKL. V dropped 0 bases and J dropped 9; count of bases not matched to a gene: 20. CDR3 size: 19 residues. The CDR3: CASSQELVITTGPFGIQYF. The CDR3 DNA reads as TGCGCCAGCAGCCAAGAGTTGGTCATAACGACAGGGCCCTTCGGCATTCAGTACTTC.

V gene TRBV30 combines with J gene TRBJ1-1, with D possibly TRBD1 on 5 matching bases. This CDR3 has 16 amino acids. Looked up from germline, CDR1 is GTSNPN and CDR2 is SVGIG (reference sequence). The V gene lost 4 bases and the J gene lost 1 base, with 19 bases spanning the gap. The CDR3 sequence: CAWTSGTGFSNTEAFF. The DNA for the CDR3 is TGTGCCTGGACCTCCGGGACCGGCTTTTCGAACACTGAAGCTTTCTTT.

The chain couples TRBV29-1 to TRBJ1-2; D gene uncertain. The CDR3 totals 13 residues. Trimming took 4 bases from V and 0 from J, leaving 9 bases between them. Looked up from germline, CDR1 is SQVTM and CDR2 is ANQGSEA. The CDR3 protein is CSVGSYSNYGYTF. As DNA, the CDR3 is TGCAGCGTTGGCTCTTACTCTAACTATGGCTACACCTTC.

The rearrangement uses TRBV30 and TRBJ1-1, with D hard to call. Germline V gene sequence: CDR1 GTSNPN, CDR2 SVGIG (reference sequence). The CDR3 covers 11 residues. Between the trimmed V and J ends, which lost 6 bases and 1 base, there was a span of 6 bases. CDR3 nucleotides: TGTGCCTGTAGCGGGAACACTGAAGCTTTCTTT. The encoded protein is CACSGNTEAFF.

The chain uses TRBV30 and TRBJ1-1, with TRBD1 as a possible D gene (6 bases). Germline CDR1 reads GTSNPN; CDR2 reads SVGIG (reference sequence). V was cut by 4 bases and J by 2 bases, with 11 bases left in between. The CDR3 has 13 amino acids. This CDR3 reads CAWTGGLNTEAFF. CDR3 sequence (DNA): TGTGCCTGGACGGGGGGGCTTAACACTGAAGCTTTCTTT.

This clone was counted between two and nine times. Germline is not matched at one junction end, which may reflect a read error. The chain uses TRBV2 and TRBJ2-5; weak D call: TRBD1 (6 bases). Germline lookup yields CDR1 SNHLY and CDR2 FYNNEI. CDR3 length equals 11 residues. The CDR3 bases are TGTGCCAGCAGCCTCGCATGGGGGCTGGACTTC. Translated, it gives CASSLAWGLDF.

The V gene is TRBV30, the J gene TRBJ2-7, with D perhaps given as TRBD1 or TRBD2 (5 bases each). V was clipped by 2 bases and J by 6 bases, with 14 bases between them. Germline CDR1 GTSNPN, CDR2 SVGIG (reference sequence). This CDR3 region has 13 residues. DNA for the CDR3: TGTGCCTGGAGTCAGGGACCCACGGCCGAGCAGTACTTC. Translation gives CAWSQGPTAEQYF.

The chain joins TRBV5-1 to TRBJ2-7, with TRBD1 matching over 8 bases. Trimming removed 3 bases from V and 7 bases from J; junction bases left unmatched: 6. This CDR3 region has 13 residues. The germline V gene has CDR1 SGHRS and CDR2 YFSETQ. The DNA for the CDR3 is TGCGCCAGCAGCTCGGACAGGGTTCGGGAGCAGTACTTC. Translating gives CASSSDRVREQYF.

This clone was recorded once. CDR3 nucleotides: TGTGCCAGCAGCGGGGGACTAGCGGAAGAGCAGTTCTTC. Encoded protein: CASSGGLAEEQFF. V usage is TRBV7-3 and J usage is TRBJ2-1; TRBD2 matches 11 bases. The CDR3 runs to 13 residues. The germline V gene has CDR1 SGHTA and CDR2 FQGTGA. V trimming: 5 bases; J trimming: 10 bases; junction bases outside the gene matches: 4.

This clone was counted a few times. The genes are TRBV29-1 and TRBJ2-3; D ambiguous. This CDR3 spans 13 amino acids. Germline-derived CDR1 and CDR2 are SQVTM and ANQGSEA. V was shortened by 2 bases and J by 6 bases, with 12 bases between the two germline ends. DNA of the CDR3: TGCAGCGTTGAAAGGCTAGGCGGCGATACGCAGTATTTT. It translates to CSVERLGGDTQYF.

The CDR3 nucleotides read TGTGCCAGCAGTGCCTTGGAGAACACTGAAGCTTTCTTT. This gives the protein CASSALENTEAFF. The chain has TRBV6-1 and TRBJ1-1; D remains ambiguous. The CDR3 has 13 residues. The germline V gene has CDR1 MNHNS and CDR2 SASEGT. Trimming took 4 bases from V and 1 from J, leaving 7 bases between them.

The rearrangement uses TRBV29-1 and TRBJ2-3, with D hard to call. CDR3 length: 14 residues. Germline-derived CDR1 and CDR2 are SQVTM and ANQGSEA. Trimming took 4 bases from V and 0 from J, leaving 11 bases between them. The CDR3: CSVVPFTSTDTQYF. The CDR3 nucleotides read TGCAGCGTTGTTCCTTTTACTAGCACAGATACGCAGTATTTT.

The chain combines TRBV27 with TRBJ2-3; unclear D gene. Germline V CDR1 and CDR2: MNHEY, SMNVEV (reference sequence). Trimming cost V 10 bases and J 4 bases, with 15 bases left between them. The length of the CDR3 is 13 residues. CDR3 protein: CATPTKWPDTQYF. Written as DNA, the CDR3 is TGTGCCACACCTACTAAGTGGCCAGATACGCAGTATTTT.

This clone has more than one count but fewer than ten. The chain is built from TRBV5-1 and TRBJ2-7; D gene ambiguous. CDR1 and CDR2 from the germline V gene are SGHRS and YFSETQ. The V end lost 5 bases, the J end lost 5 bases, and 8 bases lay between the germline ends. CDR3 size: 11 residues. CDR3 bases: TGCGCCAGCAGTGGTCAGCACGAGCAGTACTTC. Translated: CASSGQHEQYF.

This rearrangement joins TRBV5-1 to TRBJ2-1; 14 bases align to TRBD2. The trim removed 2 bases at V and 8 bases at J, leaving 3 bases unmatched. The germline gives CDR1 SGHRS, CDR2 YFSETQ. There are 15 residues in the CDR3. The CDR3 nucleotides are TGCGCCAGCAGCTTAGCGGGACTAGCGGGAGATGAGCAGTTCTTC. Translation: CASSLAGLAGDEQFF.

This rearrangement joins TRBV6-5 to TRBJ2-1, with 10 bases that match TRBD1. After removal of 8 bases from V and 8 bases from J, the junction contained 12 bases not matched to a gene. Germline V gene lookup returns CDR1 MNHEY and CDR2 SVGAGI. The CDR3 is made up of 15 amino acids. CDR3 region: CASRIRDRGSYEQFF. The CDR3 nucleotides read TGTGCCAGCCGAATCCGGGACAGGGGTAGTTATGAGCAGTTCTTC.

This clone was detected only a few times. The chain employs TRBV2 and TRBJ1-1; weak D call: TRBD1 (5 bases). The V gene lost 4 bases and the J gene lost 1 base, with 10 bases spanning the gap. This CDR3 has 14 residues. Germline V gene sequence: CDR1 SNHLY, CDR2 FYNNEI. In nucleotides, the CDR3 is TGTGCCAGCAGTGGGGGCAGGTCGAACACTGAAGCTTTCTTT. As protein: CASSGGRSNTEAFF. The full variable domain, in which reference TRBV2 and TRBJ1-1 provide the parts outside the CDR3, is EPEVTQTPSHQVTQMGQEVILRCVPISNHLYFYWYRQILGQKVEFLVSFYNNEISEKSEIFDDQFSVERPDGSNFTLKIRSTKLEDSAMYFCASSGGRSNTEAFFGQGTRLTVV.

The chain employs TRBV9 and TRBJ2-3, with D unclear. Germline V gene sequence: CDR1 SGDLS, CDR2 YYNGEE. Deletions cut 0 bases from V and 4 bases from J, with 9 bases between. The CDR3 runs 14 residues. For the CDR3, the DNA is TGTGCCAGCAGCGTAGATGGGTCTTCAGATACGCAGTATTTT. Protein product: CASSVDGSSDTQYF.

This chain uses TRBV9 with TRBJ1-5; D is perhaps TRBD1 (6 bases). The V gene lost 4 bases and the J gene lost 4 bases, with 12 bases spanning the gap. The CDR3 contains 14 residues. CDR1 and CDR2 from the germline V gene are SGDLS and YYNGEE. The CDR3 DNA reads as TGTGCCAGCAGCCCCAAGGGGGGGAATCAGCCCCAGCATTTT. This gives the protein CASSPKGGNQPQHF.

The chain joins TRBV5-1 to TRBJ2-1, with D possibly TRBD2 on 6 matching bases. CDR1 and CDR2 from the germline V gene are SGHRS and YFSETQ. The CDR3 consists of 17 residues. The V gene lost 5 bases and the J gene lost 1 base, with 19 bases spanning the gap. The CDR3 spells CASRGGTWEWSYNEQFF. CDR3 coding DNA: TGCGCCAGCAGGGGCGGGACCTGGGAATGGTCCTACAATGAGCAGTTCTTC.

J is TRBJ1-5 and V is TRBV7-2; no clear D gene. The V end lost 2 bases, the J end lost 0 bases, and 8 bases lay between the germline ends. CDR3 length equals 15 residues. CDR1 is SGHTA, CDR2 FQGNSA, per germline. This CDR3 is CASSLYGYSNQPQHF. CDR3 sequence (DNA): TGTGCCAGCAGCTTATACGGCTATAGCAATCAGCCCCAGCATTTT. Full variable domain (outside the CDR3, taken from reference TRBV7-2 and TRBJ1-5): GAGVSQSPSNKVTEKGKDVELRCDPISGHTALYWYRQSLGQGLEFLIYFQGNSAPDKSGLPSDRFSAERTGGSVSTLTIQRTQQEDSAVYLCASSLYGYSNQPQHFGDGTRLSIL.